The next 22 T cell receptor beta chains were all read from a single sample in a study of cytomegalovirus exposure and HLA in healthy donors. The PCR employed 60 Vbeta primers together with 13 Jbeta primers. Some clones are missing from TCRdb's copy, which holds only in-frame ones; the method was immunoSEQ multiplex PCR. The table has about 110,000 clones, more than 60% seen once. Sample: PBMCs. All receptors derive from a man in his thirties or forties in good health and CMV-seropositive.

The table lists this clone with a few counts. V usage is TRBV5-1 and J usage is TRBJ2-2; TRBD2 matches at 7 bases. The CDR3 is 14 amino acids. Unmatched junction bases numbered 4, after V lost 5 bases and J lost 3 bases. Germline loops: CDR1 SGHRS, CDR2 YFSETQ. Here the CDR3 reads CASSRTSDTGELFF. CDR3 nucleotide sequence: TGCGCCAGCAGTCGGACTAGTGACACCGGGGAGCTGTTTTTT.

This clone was observed once. V is TRBV13 and J is TRBJ1-2, with D possibly TRBD1 on 6 matching bases. This CDR3 region has 14 residues. CDR1 and CDR2 from the germline V gene are PRHDT and FYEKMQ (reference sequence). The V end was cut by 5 bases, the J end by 4 bases, with 14 bases between. The CDR3: CASSPRQAFYGYTF. CDR3 coding DNA: TGTGCCAGCAGCCCCCGACAGGCTTTCTATGGCTACACCTTC.

The rearrangement links TRBV21-1 to TRBJ1-2; TRBD1 is the table's D call and was not checked against the DNA. TRBV21-1 is tagged as a pseudogene. The CDR3 has 15 amino acids. The CDR3 sequence: CASSKVTGSNYGYTF. The CDR3 region has the DNA TGTGCCAGCAGCAAAGTCACAGGGTCGAACTATGGCTACACCTTC.

The rearrangement joins TRBV5-1 to TRBJ2-1, with TRBD2 matching 9 bases. Germline CDR1 SGHRS, CDR2 YFSETQ. V shed 0 bases and J 0 bases; nucleotides not matched to a gene: 4. The CDR3 runs 17 residues. CDR3 sequence: CASSLAPAGGSYNEQFF. CDR3 sequence (DNA): TGCGCCAGCAGCTTGGCCCCAGCGGGAGGCTCCTACAATGAGCAGTTCTTC. Based on the CDR3 plus reference TRBV5-1 and TRBJ2-1, the full variable domain is KAGVTQTPRYLIKTRGQQVTLSCSPISGHRSVSWYQQTPGQGLQFLFEYFSETQRNKGNFPGRFSGRQFSNSRSEMNVSTLELGDSALYLCASSLAPAGGSYNEQFFGPGTRLTVL.

This chain links TRBV7-9 with TRBJ2-7, with 11 bases that match TRBD1. CDR3 length equals 14 residues. Germline-derived CDR1 and CDR2 are SEHNR and FQNEAQ (reference sequence). The trim removed 5 bases at V and 2 bases at J, leaving 2 bases unmatched. The CDR3 here is CASSPGQGAYEQYF. The CDR3 bases are TGTGCCAGCAGCCCGGGACAGGGGGCCTACGAGCAGTACTTC.

The chain recombines TRBV27 with TRBJ1-5, with TRBD1 identical over 8 bases. CDR3 length: 13 residues. Germline V gene data show CDR1 as MNHEY and CDR2 as SMNVEV (reference sequence). Trimming at V came to 4 bases and at J to 6 bases, leaving 2 bases not matched to a gene. CDR3 coding DNA: TGTGCCAGCAGTTCGGACAGGGCTCAGCCCCAGCATTTT. Its protein is CASSSDRAQPQHF.

The count of this clone is one. This sequence joins TRBV19 and TRBJ1-5; possibly TRBD1 for D (5 bases). Germline CDR1 and CDR2: LNHDA and SQIVND (reference sequence). The CDR3 length is 17 residues. Trimming took off 0 bases at V and 2 bases at J, with 14 bases between the two ends. CDR3 bases: TGTGCCAGTAGTATAGATCGCAGGGCTTGGGGCAATCAGCCCCAGCATTTT. Translating it yields CASSIDRRAWGNQPQHF.

The chain carries TRBV27 and TRBJ2-1; 8 positions match TRBD2. This CDR3 spans 15 amino acids. Trimming cost V 2 bases and J 6 bases; bases outside gene matches: 6. From germline, CDR1 is MNHEY and CDR2 SMNVEV (reference sequence). In nucleotides, the CDR3 is TGTGCCAGCAGTTTAAGCGGGAGCCCCTTCAATGAGCAGTTCTTC. Its protein product is CASSLSGSPFNEQFF.

This clone was recorded only once. This rearrangement joins TRBV2 to TRBJ2-3; maybe TRBD1 (6 bases). V dropped 4 bases and J dropped 6 bases, with 11 bases sitting between them. The CDR3 runs 13 residues. Germline CDR1 is SNHLY and CDR2 is FYNNEI. For the CDR3, the DNA is TGTGCCAGCAGTGGGGACACTGGGGATACGCAGTATTTT. Translation gives CASSGDTGDTQYF.

In this sample, this clone turned up a few times. J is TRBJ1-1 and V is TRBV7-9; weak D call: TRBD1 (5 bases). The CDR3 totals 16 residues. V lost 5 bases to trimming and J lost 0 bases, with 16 bases between them. The germline gives CDR1 SEHNR, CDR2 FQNEAQ (reference sequence). DNA for the CDR3: TGTGCCAGCAGCCCGAGAACGACAGTTATGAACACTGAAGCTTTCTTT. It translates to CASSPRTTVMNTEAFF. Based on the CDR3 plus reference TRBV7-9 and TRBJ1-1, the full variable domain is DTGVSQNPRHKITKRGQNVTFRCDPISEHNRLYWYRQTLGQGPEFLTYFQNEAQLEKSRLLSDRFSAERPKGSFSTLEIQRTEQGDSAMYLCASSPRTTVMNTEAFFGQGTRLTVV.

This clone was picked up a small number of times. The chain recombines TRBV11-3 with TRBJ1-4; 7 bases are a match to TRBD1. V gave up 0 bases and J gave up 2 bases; unmatched junction bases: 6. The CDR3 totals 17 residues. Germline V CDR1 and CDR2: SGHNT, YENEEA. The CDR3 region has the DNA TGTGCCAGCAGCTTAGAGGCCAGGGGGAGGACTAATGAAAAACTGTTTTTT. Translating gives CASSLEARGRTNEKLFF. Using reference TRBV11-3 and TRBJ1-4 for the parts outside the CDR3, the full variable domain is EAGVVQSPRYKIIEKKQPVAFWCNPISGHNTLYWYLQNLGQGPELLIRYENEEAVDDSQLPKDRFSAERLKGVDSTLKIQPAELGDSAVYLCASSLEARGRTNEKLFFGSGTQLSVL.

The chain has TRBV7-2 and TRBJ1-5, with D hard to call. Germline V gives CDR1 SGHTA, CDR2 FQGNSA. CDR3 length equals 13 residues. The V and J ends lost 5 bases and 6 bases respectively, with 11 bases between them. Here the CDR3 reads CASSPKAGQPQHF. The DNA for the CDR3 is TGTGCCAGCAGCCCGAAGGCGGGTCAGCCCCAGCATTTT.

CDR3 loop: CASSLAGVGESYEQYF. The CDR3 nucleotides read TGTGCCAGCAGCTTAGCTGGTGTAGGAGAATCCTACGAGCAGTACTTC. This rearrangement joins TRBV7-2 to TRBJ2-7; unclear D gene. The CDR3 is 16 amino acids. V dropped 0 bases and J dropped 1 base, with 13 bases sitting between them. Germline CDR1 reads SGHTA; CDR2 reads FQGNSA.

With regard to this clone: Other DNA variants within this sample encode the same CDR3. This chain uses TRBV5-1 with TRBJ2-5; TRBD2 matches at 12 bases. Looked up from germline, CDR1 is SGHRS and CDR2 is YFSETQ. This CDR3 has 16 amino acids. The trim removed 4 bases at V and 2 bases at J, leaving 6 bases unmatched. The CDR3 DNA sequence: TGCGCCAGCAGCCCGACTAGCGGGGGATCTCAAGAGACCCAGTACTTC. This translates into CASSPTSGGSQETQYF.

The rearrangement links TRBV27 to TRBJ1-1; D is unclear. The V gene lost 4 bases and the J gene lost 0 bases, with 6 bases spanning the gap. Per germline, CDR1 MNHEY and CDR2 SMNVEV (reference sequence). There are 13 residues in the CDR3. The CDR3 bases are TGTGCCAGCAGTTGGGCAGTGAACACTGAAGCTTTCTTT. Protein: CASSWAVNTEAFF.

The chain's CDR3 is CASSLHPGQGIEFGNSPLHF. CDR3 nucleotides: TGTGCCAGCAGCCTTCACCCGGGACAGGGGATTGAGTTCGGTAATTCACCCCTCCACTTT. V gene TRBV7-4 combines with J gene TRBJ1-6; TRBD1 aligns across 10 bases. Germline CDR1 reads SGHVT; CDR2 reads SQSDAQ. This CDR3 region has 20 residues. V gave up 5 bases and J gave up 6 bases; unmatched junction bases: 19.

This clone was found a few times. The rearrangement joins TRBV10-3 to TRBJ2-6; D possibly corresponds to TRBD2 (6 bases). The CDR3 runs to 14 residues. CDR1 and CDR2 (germline): ENHRY, SYGVKD. Trimming removed 6 bases at V and 0 bases at J, with 6 bases between. CDR3 region: CAISGGSGANVLTF. The CDR3 DNA sequence: TGTGCCATCAGCGGGGGCTCTGGGGCCAACGTCCTGACTTTC.

This rearrangement joins TRBV4-2 to TRBJ1-6; no clear D. Trimming left V 6 bases short and J 9 bases short, with 15 bases between. The CDR3 totals 14 residues. CDR1 is LGHNA, CDR2 YNFKEQ, per germline. The CDR3 spells CASRPRELSSPLHF. The CDR3 nucleotides read TGTGCCAGCAGACCAAGGGAGCTCTCTTCACCCCTCCACTTT.

This clone was found once. The rearrangement joins TRBV11-2 to TRBJ2-4; D is ambiguous. CDR3 length equals 13 residues. Germline CDR1 reads SGHAT; CDR2 reads FQNNGV. Trimming removed 5 bases at V and 7 bases at J, with 12 bases between. CDR3 region: CASSPDNVNIQYF. As DNA, the CDR3 is TGTGCCAGCAGCCCAGACAACGTGAACATTCAGTACTTC.

J is TRBJ2-5 and V is TRBV11-3; the D gene is possibly TRBD1 (8 bases). With 2 bases removed from V and 1 base from J, the gap between germline ends came to 14 bases. The CDR3 is 16 amino acids. Germline lookup yields CDR1 SGHNT and CDR2 YENEEA. The CDR3 DNA is TGTGCCAGCAGCTTAATCGGGGGGACAGGCCAAGAGACCCAGTACTTC. The encoded protein is CASSLIGGTGQETQYF.

The chain recombines TRBV29-1 with TRBJ2-1, with 11 bases aligning to TRBD2. CDR3 length: 17 amino acids. Germline lookup yields CDR1 SQVTM and CDR2 ANQGSEA. V was clipped by 3 bases and J by 8 bases; unmatched bases: 15. The CDR3 spells CSVEKAGLAGFRYEQFF. CDR3 DNA: TGCAGCGTTGAGAAGGCAGGACTAGCGGGTTTCAGGTATGAGCAGTTCTTC.

This clone was counted a few times. V gene TRBV4-3 combines with J gene TRBJ2-7, with D possibly TRBD1 on 6 matching bases. V lost 3 bases, J lost 4 bases, and 10 bases lay in between. The CDR3 spans 13 residues. The V gene's germline CDR1 is LGHNA and CDR2 YSLEER. CDR3 region: CASSQERGYEQYF. In nucleotides, the CDR3 is TGCGCCAGCAGCCAGGAAAGGGGGTACGAGCAGTACTTC.